This T cell receptor (beta chain) was recovered during a study of blood T cell repertoires in COVID-19. Turning to the study itself: Samples of COVID-19 (acute and convalescent) were obtained from the United States, Italy and Spain. Sample material is recorded as cDNA or gDNA derived from T cells, B-cell-depleted T cells, or PBMCs.

Libraries were prepared by immunoSEQ multiplex PCR; TCRdb keeps only in-frame clonotypes and omits some of them. The sample consists of fewer than 150,000 clones, approximately 77% of them appearing once. Germline loops: CDR1 SGHNT, CDR2 YYREEE (reference sequence). V lost 2 bases and J lost 4, with 15 bases in between. This CDR3 region has 15 residues. Sample: peripheral blood. The source is a man at least 80 years old with acute or convalescent COVID-19. This chain joins TRBV5-4 and TRBJ1-2; possibly TRBD1 for D (5 bases). The CDR3 sequence is CASSFDPTVPYGYTF. CDR3 nucleotides: TGTGCCAGCAGCTTTGACCCGACAGTCCCCTATGGCTACACCTTC.